This T cell receptor beta chain was identified during a study of cytomegalovirus exposure and HLA in healthy donors. Background on the study: About 80 million unique TCRs from HLA-typed donors made up an early data release.

Concerning this clone: Antigen: not known.

General observations from the study: Immune exposure was documented only through CMV serostatus.

PCR employed 60 Vbeta and 13 Jbeta primers. Profiled with immunoSEQ multiplex PCR; TCRdb holds only in-frame clones, not every one. The sample includes under 150,000 clones, 70% to 85% seen only once; the top ten take 2% to 3%. This receptor was taken from a man aged 50-60 years in good health and CMV-seronegative. Sequenced sample: PBMCs.

CDR3 DNA: TGTGCCAGCATGTATTCAGGGGGATACGCCTACGAGCAGTACTTC. Its protein product is CASMYSGGYAYEQYF. The chain combines TRBV6-1 with TRBJ2-7; 7 bases map to TRBD1. V shed 7 bases, J shed 2 bases, and the junction held 11 bases outside the gene matches. This CDR3 region has 15 residues. CDR1 and CDR2 from the germline V gene are MNHNS and SASEGT.